This T cell receptor beta chain stems from a study of siplizumab effects on memory and regulatory T cells. Findings of the study overall: Alloreactive sequences traceable to unstimulated CD4+ memory cells were significantly reduced by siplizumab. Sequences below about 10^-5 frequency were poorly captured, and few alloreactive clones mapped to unstimulated subsets.

In its sample, this clone was seen a few times. The antigen remains undetermined. In each sample, some 9.6 x 10^4 TCR templates were assayed. Method: immunoSEQ multiplex PCR; TCRdb's copy keeps in-frame clones and lacks some. Of fewer than 20,000 clones listed, under 50% are singletons. This CDR3 has 16 amino acids. J lost 5 bases, V lost 0 bases, and 6 bases had no gene match. Germline CDR1 is SGHVS and CDR2 is FNYEAQ. Cells from the mixed lymphocyte reaction underwent coculture for 5 to 6 days at 37 degrees C. A 1:1 mixture was made of responder PBMCs labelled with CFSE and stimulator PBMCs labelled with Violet Dye.

The specimen sequenced was CFSE-low (dividing) CD4+ T cells sorted from an allogeneic mixed lymphocyte reaction. The rearrangement joins TRBV7-6 to TRBJ2-3; 9 bases align to TRBD2. The receptor was isolated from a human donor in good health; the cells came from an allogeneic mixed lymphocyte reaction. The chain's CDR3 is CASSLAALAGLDTQYF. The CDR3 DNA follows: TGTGCCAGCAGCTTAGCAGCCCTAGCGGGGCTAGATACGCAGTATTTT. The full variable domain, in which reference TRBV7-6 and TRBJ2-3 provide the parts outside the CDR3, is GAGVSQSPRYKVTKRGQDVALRCDPISGHVSLYWYRQALGQGPEFLTYFNYEAQQDKSGLPNDRFSAERPEGSISTLTIQRTEQRDSAMYRCASSLAALAGLDTQYFGPGTRLTVL.